These T cell receptor beta chains were read from a single sample in a study of blood T cell repertoires in COVID-19. This table comes from immunoSEQ multiplex PCR, and its TCRdb copy is limited to in-frame clones, with some not included. The data contain approximately 160,000 clones, about 88% of them singletons. What was sequenced was PBMCs or T cells enriched from blood (not recorded which). The receptor set was obtained from a man aged 45-60 years who had recovered from COVID-19. Both conserved end residues are part of each CDR3. D genes are given only for firm matches. Size values are once, few and many counts, or a class for expanded clones, and some rows have none.

V gene	J gene	D gene	clone size	CDR3 DNA	CDR3 protein
TRBV5-6	TRBJ1-2	TRBD1	NA	TGTGCCAGCAGGGGCACCGGGACAGGGTTATTTTCTAACTATGGCTACACCTTC	CASRGTGTGLFSNYGYTF
TRBV13	TRBJ2-3	NA	once	TGTGCCAGCAGCTACCGAGTTACGAGAGATACGCAGTATTTT	CASSYRVTRDTQYF
TRBV7-8	TRBJ1-6	NA	NA	TGTGCCAGCAGCTTGGGGGCAGCCGGCAATTCACCCCTCCACTTT	CASSLGAAGNSPLHF
TRBV5-4	TRBJ1-3	NA	NA	TGTGCCAGCCAGGACAGTCTCGGATCCAGAAACACCATATATTTT	CASQDSLGSRNTIYF
TRBV5-1	TRBJ1-6	NA	NA	TGCGCCAGCAGCTTTTCGGGACTCTATAATTCACCCCTCCACTTT	CASSFSGLYNSPLHF
TRBV6-4	TRBJ2-5	TRBD2	NA	TGTGCCAGCAGTGACCAGCCACGGCCGGGGGGCCAAGAGACCCAGTACTTC	CASSDQPRPGGQETQYF
TRBV6-5	TRBJ1-4	NA	NA	TGTGCCAGCAGCCCGGGGGTGGTGGATGAAAAACTGTTTTTT	CASSPGVVDEKLFF
TRBV10-2	TRBJ2-7	NA	few	TGCGCCAGCAGCTCGGGACACGGCTACGAGCAGTACTTC	CASSSGHGYEQYF
TRBV4-1	TRBJ2-1	NA	NA	TGCGCCAGCAGCCAGAAATCTAGGTATGAGCAGTTCTTC	CASSQKSRYEQFF
TRBV5-4	TRBJ2-3	TRBD2	NA	TGTGCCAGCAGCCTAAGCGGGGGGAGGGATACGCAGTATTTT	CASSLSGGRDTQYF
TRBV6-5	TRBJ1-2	NA	NA	TGTGCCTCCTTGGGGGGGGGCTTAGGCTACACCTTC	CASLGGGLGYTF
TRBV10-2	TRBJ2-1	NA	NA	TGCGCCAGCAGTGACCCGCGGGGTAGAAATGAGCAGTTCTTC	CASSDPRGRNEQFF
TRBV25-1	TRBJ2-5	TRBD1	NA	TGTGCCAGCAGTGACAACAGGGGGCTTGTGGAGACCCAGTACTTC	CASSDNRGLVETQYF
TRBV2	TRBJ1-2	NA	NA	TGTGCCAGCAGTAGCGACAGAGCTAACTATGGCTACACCTTC	CASSSDRANYGYTF
TRBV4-1	TRBJ1-5	NA	NA	TGCGCCAGCAGCCAGCCGTTGCGGGGTAGCAATCAGCCCCAGCATTTT	CASSQPLRGSNQPQHF
TRBV19	TRBJ1-2	TRBD1	few	TGTGCCAGTAGTAAACAGGGACAGCGATATGGCTACACCTTC	CASSKQGQRYGYTF
TRBV6-5	TRBJ1-1	TRBD1	few	TGTGCCAGCAGGAAGGACAGGGGGAGCACTGAAGCTTTCTTT	CASRKDRGSTEAFF
TRBV18	TRBJ1-1	TRBD1	NA	TGTGCCAGCTCCCAGGGGGCCGTCACTGAAGCTTTCTTT	CASSQGAVTEAFF
TRBV7-8	TRBJ2-1	TRBD2	NA	TGTGCCAGCAGCTTAGGAGCTACTAGCGGGGGGTACAATGAGCAGTTCTTC	CASSLGATSGGYNEQFF
TRBV11-2	TRBJ2-5	NA	NA	TGTGCCAGCAGCTTAGTTGCGGGGCCCCTCGGCAGAGAGACCCAGTACTTC	CASSLVAGPLGRETQYF
TRBV19	TRBJ1-1	NA	NA	TGTGCCAGTAGCTGGGGAGGTAAAAACACTGAAGCTTTCTTT	CASSWGGKNTEAFF
TRBV29-1	TRBJ1-2	NA	NA	TGCAGCGTTGCGGCGGGGCCCGGCTACACCTTC	CSVAAGPGYTF
TRBV5-5	TRBJ2-1	TRBD1	NA	TGTGCCAGCAGCTTTCAGGGGGCGACTGAGCAGTTCTTC	CASSFQGATEQFF
TRBV18	TRBJ1-1	NA	NA	TGTGCCAGCTCACACGACAGGAACACTGAAGCTTTCTTT	CASSHDRNTEAFF
TRBV5-1	TRBJ2-1	NA	NA	TGCGCCAGCAGTGATTTACACTACAATGAGCAGTTCTTC	CASSDLHYNEQFF
TRBV4-1	TRBJ2-2	NA	NA	TGCGCCAGCAGCCATGGTCCGGGGACAGCGGGGGTTCTGGGCTCAACCGGGGAGCTGTTTTTT	CASSHGPGTAGVLGSTGELFF
TRBV19	TRBJ1-2	TRBD1	NA	TGTGCCAGTAGTATAGGGGGGACAGCAGTATATGGCTACACCTTC	CASSIGGTAVYGYTF
TRBV6-5	TRBJ1-2	TRBD1	NA	TGTGCCAGCACTCCAGGGACAGTCTATGGCTACACCTTC	CASTPGTVYGYTF
TRBV28	TRBJ1-3	TRBD1	NA	TGTGCCAGCAGTGACAGGGGATCTGGAAACACCATATATTTT	CASSDRGSGNTIYF
TRBV7-3	TRBJ2-3	TRBD1	NA	TGTGCCAGCAGCGCATCGACAGGGACCAATACGCAGTATTTT	CASSASTGTNTQYF
TRBV7-2	TRBJ1-1	TRBD1	NA	TGTGCCAGCAGCTTATCCAGGGGGGCCACTGAAGCTTTCTTT	CASSLSRGATEAFF
TRBV7-9	TRBJ1-2	TRBD1	NA	TGTGCCAGCAGCACAACAGGGGGCAGCTATGGCTACACCTTC	CASSTTGGSYGYTF
TRBV3-1/TRBV3-2	TRBJ1-3	NA	NA	TGTGCCAGCAGCCATCGGGGGGGCTCTGGAAACACCATATATTTT	CASSHRGGSGNTIYF
TRBV11-2	TRBJ2-2	TRBD2	NA	TGTGCCAGCAGCACTAGACTAGCGGGGGGGCTTTTCGGGGAGCTGTTTTTT	CASSTRLAGGLFGELFF
TRBV6-1	TRBJ2-7	NA	NA	TGTGCCAGCAGTGACCCACGGGGAATAGGCTACGAGCAGTACTTC	CASSDPRGIGYEQYF
TRBV2	TRBJ1-6	TRBD1	NA	TGTGCCAGCGTGGGACAGGGCAATTCACCCCTCCACTTT	CASVGQGNSPLHF
TRBV5-1	TRBJ2-7	NA	NA	TGCGCCAGCAGCTCTACATCCTTCGGGTTCGGTGAGCAGTACTTC	CASSSTSFGFGEQYF
TRBV7-2	TRBJ1-2	TRBD1	NA	TGTGCCAGCAGCTCCGGGACAGGGGACGCTGTTTGGTATGGCTACACCTTC	CASSSGTGDAVWYGYTF
TRBV2	TRBJ2-3	TRBD2	NA	TGTGCCAGCAAAGCGGGGGGGTACACAGATACGCAGTATTTT	CASKAGGYTDTQYF
TRBV7-9	TRBJ1-1	NA	NA	TGTGCCAGCAGCTTAGTGGGCCGAGAAGCTTTCTTT	CASSLVGREAFF
TRBV2	TRBJ1-2	TRBD1	NA	TGTGCCAGCAGAGCGGGACAGGGTGACTATGGCTACACCTTC	CASRAGQGDYGYTF
TRBV5-1	TRBJ1-1	TRBD1	NA	TGCGCCAGCAGCAAGACAGGGGGTTCGAACACTGAAGCTTTCTTT	CASSKTGGSNTEAFF
TRBV5-1	TRBJ2-7	NA	NA	TGCGCCAGCAGCTTGGCCATGTCCTACGAGCAGTACTTC	CASSLAMSYEQYF
TRBV2	TRBJ1-1	NA	NA	TGTGCCAGCAGTACAATGCGGGTGGACACTGAAGCTTTCTTT	CASSTMRVDTEAFF
TRBV7-2	TRBJ1-3	NA	NA	TGTGCCAGCAGCTTACGGTTCGGGCAGGGGCAGGGAAACACCATATATTTT	CASSLRFGQGQGNTIYF